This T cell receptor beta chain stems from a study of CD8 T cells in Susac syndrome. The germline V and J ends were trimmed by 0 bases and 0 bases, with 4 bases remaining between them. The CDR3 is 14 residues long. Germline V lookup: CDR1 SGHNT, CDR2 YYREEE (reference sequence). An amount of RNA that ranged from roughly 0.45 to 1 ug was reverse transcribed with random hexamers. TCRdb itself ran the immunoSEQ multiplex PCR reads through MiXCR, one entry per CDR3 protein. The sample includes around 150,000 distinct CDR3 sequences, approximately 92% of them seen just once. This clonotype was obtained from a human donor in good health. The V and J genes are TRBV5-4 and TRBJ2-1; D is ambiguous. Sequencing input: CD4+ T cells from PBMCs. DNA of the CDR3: TGTGCCAGCAGCTTGGAAAACTCCTACAATGAGCAGTTCTTC. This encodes CASSLENSYNEQFF.